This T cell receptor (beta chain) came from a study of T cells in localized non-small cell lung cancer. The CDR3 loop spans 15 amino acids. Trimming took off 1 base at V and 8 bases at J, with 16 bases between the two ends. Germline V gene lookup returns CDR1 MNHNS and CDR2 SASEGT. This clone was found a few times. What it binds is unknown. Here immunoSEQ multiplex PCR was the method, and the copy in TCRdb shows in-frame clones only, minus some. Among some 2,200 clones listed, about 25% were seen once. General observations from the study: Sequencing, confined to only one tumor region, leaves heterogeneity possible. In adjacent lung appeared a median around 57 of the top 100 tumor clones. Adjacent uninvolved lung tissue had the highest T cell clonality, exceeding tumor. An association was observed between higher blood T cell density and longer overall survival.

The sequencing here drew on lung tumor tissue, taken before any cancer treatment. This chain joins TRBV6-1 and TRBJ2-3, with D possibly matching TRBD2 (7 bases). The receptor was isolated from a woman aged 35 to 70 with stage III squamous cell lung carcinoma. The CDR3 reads CASSEVGGGGSTQYF. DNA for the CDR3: TGTGCCAGCAGTGAAGTAGGCGGGGGCGGTAGTACGCAGTATTTT.